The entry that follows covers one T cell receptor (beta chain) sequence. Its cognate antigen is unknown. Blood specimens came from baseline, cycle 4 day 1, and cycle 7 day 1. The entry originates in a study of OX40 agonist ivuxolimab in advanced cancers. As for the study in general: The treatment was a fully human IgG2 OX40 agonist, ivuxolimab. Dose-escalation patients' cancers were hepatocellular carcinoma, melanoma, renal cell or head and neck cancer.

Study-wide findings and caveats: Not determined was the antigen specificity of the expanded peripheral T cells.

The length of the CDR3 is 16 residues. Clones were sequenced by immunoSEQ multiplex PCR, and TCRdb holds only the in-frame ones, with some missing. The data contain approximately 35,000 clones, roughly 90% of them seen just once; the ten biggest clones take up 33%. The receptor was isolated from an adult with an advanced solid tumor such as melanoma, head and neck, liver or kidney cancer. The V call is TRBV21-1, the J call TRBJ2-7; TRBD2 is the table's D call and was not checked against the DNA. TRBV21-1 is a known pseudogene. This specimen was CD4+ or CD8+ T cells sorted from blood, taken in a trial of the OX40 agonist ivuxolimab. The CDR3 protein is CASSKGGLAGALEQYF. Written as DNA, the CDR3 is TGTGCCAGCAGCAAAGGGGGACTAGCGGGAGCTCTCGAGCAGTACTTC.